These 30 T cell receptor beta chains originate from one sample sequenced in a study of blood T cell repertoires in COVID-19. Repertoires were generated with immunoSEQ multiplex PCR, while TCRdb's copy carries only in-frame clones and drops some. Among about 270,000 clones listed, about 87% were seen once. Material: PBMCs or T cells enriched from blood (not recorded which). The origin of the receptors is a woman aged 25 to 39 with acute COVID-19.

V gene TRBV28 combines with J gene TRBJ2-3; 12 nucleotides line up with TRBD1. The germline gives CDR1 MDHEN, CDR2 SYDVKM. Trimming removed 5 bases from V and 5 bases from J; junction bases left unmatched: 5. The CDR3 spans 15 residues. CDR3 protein: CASSRDRGRQDTQYF. The CDR3 DNA is TGTGCCAGCAGTAGGGACAGGGGGCGTCAAGATACGCAGTATTTT.

This clone was detected a few times. This chain joins TRBV2 and TRBJ1-1, with D possibly being TRBD1 (5 bases). Germline-derived CDR1 and CDR2 are SNHLY and FYNNEI. The CDR3 contains 13 residues. The V and J ends lost 2 bases and 1 base respectively, with 5 bases between them. CDR3 in amino acids: CASSEQGNTEAFF. In DNA, the CDR3 is TGTGCCAGCAGTGAACAGGGGAACACTGAAGCTTTCTTT. The entire variable domain, with the rest obtained from reference TRBV2 and TRBJ1-1, is as follows: EPEVTQTPSHQVTQMGQEVILRCVPISNHLYFYWYRQILGQKVEFLVSFYNNEISEKSEIFDDQFSVERPDGSNFTLKIRSTKLEDSAMYFCASSEQGNTEAFFGQGTRLTVV.

The chain uses TRBV3-1 (or the pseudogene TRBV3-2) and TRBJ1-1; D is perhaps TRBD1 (6 bases). Trimming left V 8 bases short and J 11 bases short, with 12 bases between. This CDR3 has 10 amino acids. Germline V CDR1 and CDR2: LGHDT, YNNKEL (reference sequence). The CDR3 region is CASGTPTAFF. CDR3 in DNA: TGTGCCAGCGGGACACCAACTGCTTTCTTT.

In DNA, the CDR3 is TGTGCCAGCAGCAGGGGGCTTTATGGCTACACCTTC. Residues: CASSRGLYGYTF. The rearrangement joins TRBV6-5 to TRBJ1-2; 8 nucleotides line up with TRBD1. The CDR3 runs 12 residues. Unmatched junction bases numbered 2, after V lost 6 bases and J lost 5 bases. Germline-derived CDR1 and CDR2 are MNHEY and SVGAGI.

This chain connects TRBV30 to TRBJ1-4, with D unclear. Trimming pared 5 bases from V and 7 bases from J, leaving 14 bases between. The CDR3 has 13 residues. CDR1 GTSNPN and CDR2 SVGIG come from the germline V gene (reference sequence). The DNA for the CDR3 is TGTGCCTGGGCAGGCCTACTAGGTGAAAAACTGTTTTTT. It translates to CAWAGLLGEKLFF. Supplemented by reference TRBV30 and TRBJ1-4, the full variable domain reads SQTIHQWPATLVQPVGSPLSLECTVEGTSNPNLYWYRQAAGRGLQLLFYSVGIGQISSEVPQNLSASRPQDRQFILSSKKLLLSDSGFYLCAWAGLLGEKLFFGSGTQLSVL.

V and J are TRBV3-1 (or the pseudogene TRBV3-2) and TRBJ1-4; D may be TRBD1 (6 bases). Trimming pared 4 bases from V and 2 bases from J, leaving 11 bases between. Germline assignment: CDR1 LGHDT and CDR2 YNNKEL (reference sequence). This CDR3 spans 15 amino acids. The CDR3, as DNA: TGTGCCAGCAGCCGTGACAGGTTTACTAATGAAAAACTGTTTTTT. Translation gives CASSRDRFTNEKLFF.

This rearrangement joins TRBV24-1 to TRBJ2-7, with D tentatively TRBD2 (6 bases). In germline, CDR1 is KGHDR, CDR2 SFDVKD. CDR3 length equals 16 residues. V was cut by 4 bases and J by 2 bases, with 17 bases left in between. CDR3 nucleotides: TGTGCCACCAGTGAGGCCGGCGGGACCATACCCTACGAGCAGTACTTC. Translation: CATSEAGGTIPYEQYF.

The chain employs TRBV7-3 and TRBJ2-7, with 8 bases that match TRBD1. Germline CDR1 reads SGHTA; CDR2 reads FQGTGA. The CDR3 runs to 13 residues. V lost 5 bases, J lost 3 bases, and 3 bases stayed unmatched. The CDR3 loop is CASSPGTGYEQYF. CDR3 bases: TGTGCCAGCAGCCCCGGGACAGGCTACGAGCAGTACTTC.

This chain uses TRBV9 with TRBJ1-2; TRBD1 aligns across 8 bases. V trimming: 0 bases; J trimming: 6 bases; junction bases outside the gene matches: 4. The CDR3 has 14 amino acids. Per germline, CDR1 SGDLS and CDR2 YYNGEE. CDR3 sequence (DNA): TGTGCCAGCAGCGTAGGGACAGGGAGGGATGGCTACACCTTC. Translated: CASSVGTGRDGYTF.

This clone was observed many times. CDR3 in amino acids: CASKGAAEEKLFF. CDR3 DNA: TGTGCCAGCAAGGGGGCTGCGGAAGAAAAACTGTTTTTT. The V call is TRBV2, the J call TRBJ1-4; 7 bases fit TRBD1. The ends lost 7 bases at V and 8 bases at J; junction bases unmatched: 7. This CDR3 has 13 amino acids. The germline gives CDR1 SNHLY, CDR2 FYNNEI.

This clone appeared a few times. The rearrangement joins TRBV15 to TRBJ2-7; 8 positions agree with TRBD1. V trimming: 4 bases; J trimming: 0 bases; junction bases outside the gene matches: 5. Germline V CDR1 and CDR2: LNHNV, YYDKDF (reference sequence). There are 15 residues in the CDR3. This CDR3 is CATSTWTGLSYEQYF. The CDR3 nucleotides read TGTGCCACCAGCACCTGGACAGGGCTCTCCTACGAGCAGTACTTC.

The chain employs TRBV25-1 and TRBJ2-1; unclear D gene. Germline V CDR1 and CDR2: MGHDK, SYGVNS. This CDR3 contains 11 residues. With 5 bases removed from V and 13 bases from J, the gap between germline ends came to 12 bases. For the CDR3, the DNA is TGTGCCAGCAGTTCCCTGGGCTACCAGTTCTTC. Amino acids: CASSSLGYQFF.

The chain employs TRBV6-4 and TRBJ2-1, with TRBD2 matching 10 bases. The CDR3 consists of 14 residues. J gave up 8 bases and V 2 bases, and 3 bases lay outside the gene matches. The germline CDR1 and CDR2 sequences are MRHNA and SNTAGT. CDR3 nucleotides: TGTGCCAGCAGTGACGCTAGCGGGAGTGATGAGCAGTTCTTC. Its protein product is CASSDASGSDEQFF.

The rearrangement uses TRBV11-2 and TRBJ2-1; the match to TRBD2 covers 7 bases. V lost 3 bases to trimming and J lost 4 bases; unmatched junction nucleotides: 6. Looked up from germline, CDR1 is SGHAT and CDR2 is FQNNGV. CDR3 length equals 15 residues. CDR3 DNA: TGTGCCAGCAGCTTTTTCCTAGCGGATTACAATGAGCAGTTCTTC. Amino acid sequence: CASSFFLADYNEQFF.

V and J are TRBV19 and TRBJ2-4; a weak D match, TRBD1 (6 bases). V lost 3 bases to trimming and J lost 5 bases, with 14 bases between them. The CDR3 consists of 15 residues. Germline CDR1 and CDR2: LNHDA and SQIVND (reference sequence). As DNA, the CDR3 is TGTGCCAGTAGTATGGGGGCGAGGGTCGAAAACATTCAGTACTTC. Translating it yields CASSMGARVENIQYF.

The V gene is TRBV19, the J gene TRBJ1-5, with D uncertain. Germline CDR1 reads LNHDA; CDR2 reads SQIVND (reference sequence). V gave up 9 bases and J gave up 4 bases, with 10 bases separating them. The CDR3 runs to 12 residues. For the CDR3, the DNA is TGTGCCAGCACCCGGGGAAATCAGCCCCAGCATTTT. This sequence encodes CASTRGNQPQHF.

The V gene is TRBV9, the J gene TRBJ2-1; a possible D gene is TRBD2 (6 bases). There are 14 residues in the CDR3. Trimming cost V 4 bases and J 14 bases, with 22 bases left between them. CDR1 is SGDLS and CDR2 is YYNGEE in the germline V gene. The CDR3 is CASSPGGVGYFEFF. CDR3 bases: TGTGCCAGCAGCCCTGGCGGGGTAGGGTACTTTGAGTTCTTC.

The rearrangement uses TRBV19 and TRBJ1-1; D gene uncertain. V was cut by 7 bases and J by 3 bases, with 21 bases left in between. Germline V lookup: CDR1 LNHDA, CDR2 SQIVND (reference sequence). There are 16 residues in the CDR3. DNA of the CDR3: TGTGCCAGTACTCCCCTAACAGTCCTCGAAGACACTGAAGCTTTCTTT. This translates into CASTPLTVLEDTEAFF.

The chain is built from TRBV6-6 and TRBJ1-1; D unresolved. V was trimmed by 2 bases and J by 5 bases, leaving 18 bases between them. Germline assignment: CDR1 MNHNY and CDR2 SVGAGI (reference sequence). CDR3 length: 16 amino acids. The CDR3 nucleotides read TGTGCCAGCAGTTACCCCCCGGAGGGAGGAGATACTGAAGCTTTCTTT. This codes for CASSYPPEGGDTEAFF.

The rearrangement uses TRBV19 and TRBJ2-2, with unresolved D. V lost 4 bases and J lost 4, with 16 bases in between. The CDR3 sequence is 16 residues long. CDR1 and CDR2 (germline): LNHDA, SQIVND (reference sequence). The CDR3 nucleotides read TGTGCCAGTAGTACTGTTACACAAACAATCACCGGGGAGCTGTTTTTT. Protein: CASSTVTQTITGELFF. Variable domain in full (rest from reference TRBV19 and TRBJ2-2): DGGITQSPKYLFRKEGQNVTLSCEQNLNHDAMYWYRQDPGQGLRLIYYSQIVNDFQKGDIAEGYSVSREKKESFPLTVTSAQKNPTAFYLCASSTVTQTITGELFFGEGSRLTVL.

The table lists this clone with a few counts. This chain connects TRBV30 to TRBJ2-1; no clear D gene. CDR1 GTSNPN and CDR2 SVGIG come from the germline V gene (reference sequence). V lost 2 bases, J lost 7 bases, and 12 bases lay in between. The CDR3 spans 13 residues. In DNA, the CDR3 is TGTGCCTGGAGTCGCGATTTACAGAATGAGCAGTTCTTC. This codes for CAWSRDLQNEQFF.

The chain employs TRBV10-1 and TRBJ2-5, with D perhaps TRBD1 (5 bases). CDR3 size: 14 residues. Per the germline V gene, CDR1 is WNHNN and CDR2 is SYGVQD (reference sequence). V was shortened by 4 bases and J by 5 bases, with 14 bases between the two germline ends. CDR3 nucleotide sequence: TGCGCCAGCAGTGCGAATAGGGGCTGGGAGACCCAGTACTTC. It is translated as CASSANRGWETQYF.

In DNA, the CDR3 is TGTGCCAGCACTACGACTAGCGGGAGGCTATACAATGAGCAGTTCTTC. Encoded protein: CASTTTSGRLYNEQFF. V gene TRBV11-2 combines with J gene TRBJ2-1, with TRBD2 identical over 13 bases. With 7 bases clipped from V and 4 bases from J, the junction kept 7 bases outside the gene matches. This CDR3 is 16 amino acids long. Looked up from germline, CDR1 is SGHAT and CDR2 is FQNNGV.

The chain carries TRBV5-4 and TRBJ1-3; the D is unclear. Germline lookup yields CDR1 SGHNT and CDR2 YYREEE (reference sequence). The V end was cut by 2 bases, the J end by 1 base, with 10 bases between. The CDR3 is 15 residues long. The CDR3 sequence: CASSLPSGSGNTIYF. The DNA of the CDR3 is TGTGCCAGCAGCTTACCTTCGGGGTCTGGAAACACCATATATTTT.

V usage is TRBV14 and J usage is TRBJ2-1; the match to TRBD2 covers 10 bases. The CDR3 is 17 residues long. Per the germline V gene, CDR1 is SGHDN and CDR2 is FVKESK. The V gene end was trimmed by 1 base and the J gene end by 5 bases; junction bases not matched to a gene: 8. This chain's CDR3 is CASSQAGLAGVDNEQFF. The CDR3 DNA is TGTGCCAGCAGCCAAGCGGGCCTAGCGGGAGTCGACAATGAGCAGTTCTTC. Variable domain in full (rest from reference TRBV14 and TRBJ2-1): EAGVTQFPSHSVIEKGQTVTLRCDPISGHDNLYWYRRVMGKEIKFLLHFVKESKQDESGMPNNRFLAERTGGTYSTLKVQPAELEDSGVYFCASSQAGLAGVDNEQFFGPGTRLTVL.

This chain joins TRBV24-1 and TRBJ1-2; unclear D gene. Per the germline V gene, CDR1 is KGHDR and CDR2 is SFDVKD. The germline V and J ends were trimmed by 6 bases and 8 bases, with 12 bases remaining between them. CDR3 length: 12 amino acids. The DNA of the CDR3 is TGTGCCACCAGTCCCGGAGGGCAGGGCTACACCTTC. This translates into CATSPGGQGYTF.

The CDR3: CASSFGGQWTDSGNTIYF. For the CDR3, the DNA is TGTGCCAGCAGTTTTGGAGGCCAATGGACAGACTCTGGAAACACCATATATTTT. The chain uses TRBV25-1 and TRBJ1-3; TRBD1 might be the D (6 bases). The CDR3 extends over 18 amino acids. Germline lookup yields CDR1 MGHDK and CDR2 SYGVNS. V lost 5 bases to trimming and J lost 0 bases, with 20 bases between them. Complete variable domain (other parts from reference TRBV25-1 and TRBJ1-3): EADIYQTPRYLVIGTGKKITLECSQTMGHDKMYWYQQDPGMELHLIHYSYGVNSTEKGDLSSESTVSRIRTEHFPLTLESARPSHTSQYLCASSFGGQWTDSGNTIYFGEGSWLTVV.

This sequence joins TRBV20-1 and TRBJ2-7, with TRBD2 identical over 9 bases. Germline V gene lookup returns CDR1 DFQATT and CDR2 SNEGSKA (reference sequence). V trimming: 3 bases; J trimming: 2 bases; junction bases outside the gene matches: 8. There are 15 residues in the CDR3. The chain's CDR3 is CSASGLAGQTYEQYF. The CDR3 coding sequence is TGCAGTGCTAGTGGGCTAGCGGGACAAACCTACGAGCAGTACTTC.

The chain recombines TRBV5-1 with TRBJ2-1; maybe TRBD2 (6 bases). Germline lookup yields CDR1 SGHRS and CDR2 YFSETQ. V was cut by 0 bases and J by 9 bases, with 13 bases left in between. This CDR3 is built from 14 residues. The CDR3 sequence: CASSLDGGTFEQFF. The CDR3 region has the DNA TGCGCCAGCAGCTTGGACGGCGGGACTTTTGAGCAGTTCTTC.

In its sample, this clone was seen once. CDR3 amino acids: CASHRGGADTQYF. Written as DNA, the CDR3 is TGTGCCAGCCATCGAGGTGGTGCAGATACGCAGTATTTT. The gene calls are TRBV27 and TRBJ2-3; D remains ambiguous. The CDR3 loop spans 13 amino acids. The germline gives CDR1 MNHEY, CDR2 SMNVEV (reference sequence). V lost 8 bases and J lost 4, with 13 bases in between.